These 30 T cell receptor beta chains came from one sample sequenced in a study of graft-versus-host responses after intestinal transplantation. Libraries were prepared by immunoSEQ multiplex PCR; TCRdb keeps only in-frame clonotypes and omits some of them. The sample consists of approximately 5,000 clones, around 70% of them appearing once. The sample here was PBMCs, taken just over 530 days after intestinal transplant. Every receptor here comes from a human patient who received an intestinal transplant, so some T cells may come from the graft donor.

DNA of the CDR3: TGTGCCAGCAGTTACTCGGCTTACGAGCAGTACTTC. It encodes CASSYSAYEQYF. The chain links TRBV6-6 to TRBJ2-7; no clear D. Germline V gene lookup returns CDR1 MNHNY and CDR2 SVGAGI (reference sequence). The CDR3 is 12 residues long. V dropped 0 bases and J dropped 4 bases, with 4 bases sitting between them.

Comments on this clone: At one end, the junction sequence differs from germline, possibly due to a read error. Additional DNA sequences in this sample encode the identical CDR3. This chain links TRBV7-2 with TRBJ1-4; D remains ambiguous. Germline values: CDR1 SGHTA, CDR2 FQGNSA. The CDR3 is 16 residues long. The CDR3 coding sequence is TGCGCCAGCAGCCAAGATCTAGGTTTTACTAATGAAAAACTGTTTTTT. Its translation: CASSQDLGFTNEKLFF.

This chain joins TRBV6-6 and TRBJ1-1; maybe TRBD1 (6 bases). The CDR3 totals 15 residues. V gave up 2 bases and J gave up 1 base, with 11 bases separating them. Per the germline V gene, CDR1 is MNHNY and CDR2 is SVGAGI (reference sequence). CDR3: CASSYRTEQNTEAFF. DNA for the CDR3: TGTGCCAGCAGTTACCGGACAGAGCAGAACACTGAAGCTTTCTTT.

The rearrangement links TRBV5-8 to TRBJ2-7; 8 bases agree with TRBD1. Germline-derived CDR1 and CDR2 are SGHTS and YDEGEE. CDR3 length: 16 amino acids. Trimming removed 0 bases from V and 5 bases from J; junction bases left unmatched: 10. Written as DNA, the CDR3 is TGTGCCAGCAGCTTGGCCGGGACAGGCATATCAAACGAGCAGTACTTC. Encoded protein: CASSLAGTGISNEQYF.

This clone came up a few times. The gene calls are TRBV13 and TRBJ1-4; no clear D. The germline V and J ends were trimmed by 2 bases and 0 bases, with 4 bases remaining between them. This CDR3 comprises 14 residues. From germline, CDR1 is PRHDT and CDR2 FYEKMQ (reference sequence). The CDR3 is CASSLQSTNEKLFF. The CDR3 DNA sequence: TGTGCCAGCAGCTTACAATCAACTAATGAAAAACTGTTTTTT.

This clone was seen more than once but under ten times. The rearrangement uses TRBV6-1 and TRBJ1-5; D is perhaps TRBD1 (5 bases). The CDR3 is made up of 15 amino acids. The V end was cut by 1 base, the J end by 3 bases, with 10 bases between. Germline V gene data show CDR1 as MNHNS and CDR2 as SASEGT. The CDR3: CASSEGRDYNQPQHF. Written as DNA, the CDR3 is TGTGCCAGCAGTGAAGGCCGGGACTACAATCAGCCCCAGCATTTT.

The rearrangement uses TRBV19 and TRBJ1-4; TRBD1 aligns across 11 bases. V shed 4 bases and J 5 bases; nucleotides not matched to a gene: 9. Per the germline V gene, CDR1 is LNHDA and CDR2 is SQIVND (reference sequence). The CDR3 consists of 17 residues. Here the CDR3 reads CASSTPGQGEENEKLFF. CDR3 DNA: TGTGCCAGTAGTACCCCGGGACAGGGGGAGGAGAATGAAAAACTGTTTTTT. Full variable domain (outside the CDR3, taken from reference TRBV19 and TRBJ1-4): DGGITQSPKYLFRKEGQNVTLSCEQNLNHDAMYWYRQDPGQGLRLIYYSQIVNDFQKGDIAEGYSVSREKKESFPLTVTSAQKNPTAFYLCASSTPGQGEENEKLFFGSGTQLSVL.

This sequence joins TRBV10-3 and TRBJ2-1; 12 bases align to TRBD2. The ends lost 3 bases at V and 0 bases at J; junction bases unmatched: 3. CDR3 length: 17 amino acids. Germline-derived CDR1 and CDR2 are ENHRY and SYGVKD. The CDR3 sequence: CAISELAGGSSYNEQFF. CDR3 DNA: TGTGCCATCAGTGAACTAGCGGGGGGCAGCTCCTACAATGAGCAGTTCTTC.

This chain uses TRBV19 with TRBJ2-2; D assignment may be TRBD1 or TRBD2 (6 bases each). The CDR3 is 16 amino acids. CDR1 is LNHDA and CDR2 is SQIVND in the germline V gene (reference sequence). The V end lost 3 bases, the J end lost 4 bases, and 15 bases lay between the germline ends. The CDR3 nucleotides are TGTGCCAGTAGTATTGCGGCGGGACACCTCACCGGGGAGCTGTTTTTT. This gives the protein CASSIAAGHLTGELFF.

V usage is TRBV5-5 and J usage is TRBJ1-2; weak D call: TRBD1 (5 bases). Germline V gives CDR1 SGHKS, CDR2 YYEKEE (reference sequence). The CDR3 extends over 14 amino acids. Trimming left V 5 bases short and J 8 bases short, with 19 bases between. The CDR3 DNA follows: TGTGCCAGCAGTCGACCCACAGGCGCCTGGGGCTACACCTTC. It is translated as CASSRPTGAWGYTF.

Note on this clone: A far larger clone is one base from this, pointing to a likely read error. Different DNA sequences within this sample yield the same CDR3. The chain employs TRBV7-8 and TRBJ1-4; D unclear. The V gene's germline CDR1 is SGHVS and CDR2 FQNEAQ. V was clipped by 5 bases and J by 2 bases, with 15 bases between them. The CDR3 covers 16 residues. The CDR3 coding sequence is TGTGCCAGCAGCCAAGATCTGGGGTTCACTAATGAAAAACTGTTTTTT. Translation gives CASSQDLGFTNEKLFF.

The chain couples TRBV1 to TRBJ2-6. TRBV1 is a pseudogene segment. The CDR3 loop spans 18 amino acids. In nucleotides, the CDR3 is TGCACCAGCAGATGCGCACGTTGTGCACAAAGTCGGGCCAACGTCCTGACTTTC. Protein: CTSRCARCAQSRANVLTF.

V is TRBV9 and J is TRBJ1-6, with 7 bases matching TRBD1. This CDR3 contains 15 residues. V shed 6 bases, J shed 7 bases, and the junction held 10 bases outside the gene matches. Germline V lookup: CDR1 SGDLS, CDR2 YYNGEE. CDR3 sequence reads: CASTESQGWNSPLHF. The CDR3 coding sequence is TGTGCCAGCACGGAGTCACAGGGGTGGAATTCACCCCTCCACTTT.

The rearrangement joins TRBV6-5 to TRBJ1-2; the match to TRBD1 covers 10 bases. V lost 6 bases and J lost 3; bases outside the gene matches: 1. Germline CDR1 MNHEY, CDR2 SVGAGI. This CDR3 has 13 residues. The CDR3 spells CASRGTGDYGYTF. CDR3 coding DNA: TGTGCCAGCAGGGGGACAGGGGACTATGGCTACACCTTC.

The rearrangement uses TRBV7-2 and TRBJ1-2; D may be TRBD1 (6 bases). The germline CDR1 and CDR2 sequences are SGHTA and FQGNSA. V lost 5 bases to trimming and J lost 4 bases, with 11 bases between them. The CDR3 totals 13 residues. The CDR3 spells CASSLSGVYGYTF. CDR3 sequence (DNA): TGTGCCAGCAGCCTATCAGGGGTCTATGGCTACACCTTC. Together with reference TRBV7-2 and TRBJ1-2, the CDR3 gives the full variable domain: GAGVSQSPSNKVTEKGKDVELRCDPISGHTALYWYRQSLGQGLEFLIYFQGNSAPDKSGLPSDRFSAERTGGSVSTLTIQRTQQEDSAVYLCASSLSGVYGYTFGSGTRLTVV.

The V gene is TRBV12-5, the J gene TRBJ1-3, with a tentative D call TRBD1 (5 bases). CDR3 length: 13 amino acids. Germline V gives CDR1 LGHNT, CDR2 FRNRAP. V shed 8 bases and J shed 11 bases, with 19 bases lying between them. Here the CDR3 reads CASSRDPHSAIYF. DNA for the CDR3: TGTGCTAGTTCACGGGACCCTCACAGCGCCATATATTTT.

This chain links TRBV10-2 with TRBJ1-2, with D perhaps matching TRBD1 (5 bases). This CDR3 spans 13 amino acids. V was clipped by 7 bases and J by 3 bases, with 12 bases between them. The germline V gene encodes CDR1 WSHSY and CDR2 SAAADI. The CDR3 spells CASTPGGYYGYTF. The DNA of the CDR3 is TGCGCCAGCACCCCTGGGGGGTACTATGGCTACACCTTC.

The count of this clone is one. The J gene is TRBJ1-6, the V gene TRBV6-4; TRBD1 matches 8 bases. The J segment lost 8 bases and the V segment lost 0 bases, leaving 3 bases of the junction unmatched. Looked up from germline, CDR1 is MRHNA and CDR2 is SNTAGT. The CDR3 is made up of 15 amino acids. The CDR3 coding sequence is TGTGCCAGCAGTGACTCTGCAGGGGGCCATTCACCCCTCCACTTT. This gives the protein CASSDSAGGHSPLHF.

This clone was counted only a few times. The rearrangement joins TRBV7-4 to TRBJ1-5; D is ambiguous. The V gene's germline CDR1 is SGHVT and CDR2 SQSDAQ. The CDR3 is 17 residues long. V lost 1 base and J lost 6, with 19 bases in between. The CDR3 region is CASSLVGVGPWGQPQHF. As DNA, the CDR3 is TGTGCCAGCAGCTTAGTCGGGGTCGGGCCATGGGGTCAGCCCCAGCATTTT.

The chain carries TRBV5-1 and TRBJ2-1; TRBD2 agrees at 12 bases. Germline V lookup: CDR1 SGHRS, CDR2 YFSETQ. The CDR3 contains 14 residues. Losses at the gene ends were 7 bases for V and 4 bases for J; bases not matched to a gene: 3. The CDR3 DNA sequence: TGCGCCAGCCGACTAGCGGGGGAGTACAATGAGCAGTTCTTC. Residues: CASRLAGEYNEQFF.

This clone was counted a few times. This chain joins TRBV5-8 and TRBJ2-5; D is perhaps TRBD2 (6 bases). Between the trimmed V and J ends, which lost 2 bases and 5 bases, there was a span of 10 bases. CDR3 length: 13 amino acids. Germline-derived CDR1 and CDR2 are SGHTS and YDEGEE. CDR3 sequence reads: CASSFAGGETQYF. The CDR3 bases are TGTGCCAGCAGCTTTGCCGGGGGTGAGACCCAGTACTTC.

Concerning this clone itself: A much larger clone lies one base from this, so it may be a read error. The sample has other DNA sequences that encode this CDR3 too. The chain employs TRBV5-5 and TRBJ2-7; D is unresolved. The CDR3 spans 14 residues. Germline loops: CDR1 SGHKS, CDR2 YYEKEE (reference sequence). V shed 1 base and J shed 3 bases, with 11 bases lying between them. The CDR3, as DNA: TGTGCCAGCAGCTTGAGAGGAACGGACTACGAGCAGTACTTC. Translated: CASSLRGTDYEQYF.

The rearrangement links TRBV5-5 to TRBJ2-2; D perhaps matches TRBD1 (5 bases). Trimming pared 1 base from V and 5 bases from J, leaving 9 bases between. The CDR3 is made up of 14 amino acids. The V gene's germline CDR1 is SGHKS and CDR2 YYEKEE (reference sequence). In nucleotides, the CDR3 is TGTGCCAGCAGCTTGTATGGGGCGACCGGGGAGCTGTTTTTT. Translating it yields CASSLYGATGELFF.

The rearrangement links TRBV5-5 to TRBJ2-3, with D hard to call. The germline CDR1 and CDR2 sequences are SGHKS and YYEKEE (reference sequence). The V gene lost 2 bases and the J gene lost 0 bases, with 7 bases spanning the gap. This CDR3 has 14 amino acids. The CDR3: CASSLGLSTDTQYF. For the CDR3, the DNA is TGTGCCAGCAGCTTAGGGCTAAGCACAGATACGCAGTATTTT.

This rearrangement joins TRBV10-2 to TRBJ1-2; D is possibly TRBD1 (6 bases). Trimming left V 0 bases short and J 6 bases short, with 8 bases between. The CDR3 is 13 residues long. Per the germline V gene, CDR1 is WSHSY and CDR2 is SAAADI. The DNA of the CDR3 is TGCGCCAGCAGTGAGTCCGGGGGCAATGGCTACACCTTC. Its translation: CASSESGGNGYTF.

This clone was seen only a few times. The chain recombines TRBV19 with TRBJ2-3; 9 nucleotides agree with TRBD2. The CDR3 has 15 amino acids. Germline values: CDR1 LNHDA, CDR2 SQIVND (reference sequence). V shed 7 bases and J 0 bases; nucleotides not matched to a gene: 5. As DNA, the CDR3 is TGTGCCAGTACCTCTAGCGGGGCTAGCACAGATACGCAGTATTTT. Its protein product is CASTSSGASTDTQYF. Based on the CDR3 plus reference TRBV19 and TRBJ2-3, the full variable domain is DGGITQSPKYLFRKEGQNVTLSCEQNLNHDAMYWYRQDPGQGLRLIYYSQIVNDFQKGDIAEGYSVSREKKESFPLTVTSAQKNPTAFYLCASTSSGASTDTQYFGPGTRLTVL.

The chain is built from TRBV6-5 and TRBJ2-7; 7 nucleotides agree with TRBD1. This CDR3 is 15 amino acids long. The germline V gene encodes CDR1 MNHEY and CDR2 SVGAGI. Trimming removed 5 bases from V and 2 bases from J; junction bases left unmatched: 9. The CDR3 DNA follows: TGTGCCAGCAGTACCGGACAGGACCCAACCTACGAGCAGTACTTC. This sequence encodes CASSTGQDPTYEQYF.

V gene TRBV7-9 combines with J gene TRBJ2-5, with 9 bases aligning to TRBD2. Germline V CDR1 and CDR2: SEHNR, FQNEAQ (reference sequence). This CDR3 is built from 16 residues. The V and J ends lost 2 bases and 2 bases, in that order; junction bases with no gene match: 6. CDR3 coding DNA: TGTGCCAGCAGCTTATCTCGAACTAGCGGGCAAGAGACCCAGTACTTC. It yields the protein CASSLSRTSGQETQYF.

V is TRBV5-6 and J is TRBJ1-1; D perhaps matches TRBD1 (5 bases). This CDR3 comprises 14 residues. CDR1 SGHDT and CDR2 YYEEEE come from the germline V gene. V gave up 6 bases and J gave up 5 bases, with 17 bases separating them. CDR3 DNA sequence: TGTGCCAGCATCTCGACGGGACGAGGAACTGAAGCTTTCTTT. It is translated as CASISTGRGTEAFF.

CDR3 loop: CASSLEGPFGEKLFF. Written as DNA, the CDR3 is TGCGCCAGCAGCTTGGAGGGGCCGTTTGGAGAAAAACTGTTTTTT. V is TRBV5-1 and J is TRBJ1-4, with TRBD1 as a possible D gene (5 bases). CDR1 and CDR2 from the germline V gene are SGHRS and YFSETQ. The CDR3 totals 15 residues. Between the trimmed V and J ends, which lost 0 bases and 8 bases, there was a span of 14 bases.